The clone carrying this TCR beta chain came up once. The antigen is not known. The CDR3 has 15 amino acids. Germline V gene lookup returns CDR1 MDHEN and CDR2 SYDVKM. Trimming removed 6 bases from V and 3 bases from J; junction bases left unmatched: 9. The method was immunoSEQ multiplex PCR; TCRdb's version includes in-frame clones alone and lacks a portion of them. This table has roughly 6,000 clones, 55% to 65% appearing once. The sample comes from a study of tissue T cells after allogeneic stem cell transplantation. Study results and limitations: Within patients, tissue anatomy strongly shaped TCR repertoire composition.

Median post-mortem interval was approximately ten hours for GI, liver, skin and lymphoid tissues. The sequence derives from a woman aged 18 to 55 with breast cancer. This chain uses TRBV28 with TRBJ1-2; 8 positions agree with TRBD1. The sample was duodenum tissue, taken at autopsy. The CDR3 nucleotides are TGTGCCAGCAGCCCTAGACAGGGGACTTACTATGGCTACACCTTC. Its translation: CASSPRQGTYYGYTF.